This TCR beta chain came from a study of CD8+CD57+ T cells in acquired aplastic anemia. General study findings and limits: Found in both controls and patients were approximately 29 CD8+ CDR3 sequences.

Germline CDR1 reads SGHRS; CDR2 reads YFSETQ. V was clipped by 0 bases and J by 3 bases; unmatched bases: 8. This CDR3 spans 16 amino acids. Individuals selected for sequencing had exhibited CD8+CD57+ cell expansion on flow cytometry. Note on this clonotype: What it binds is not known.

The template used for profiling TCR beta VDJ and CDR3 was genomic DNA. Each CDR3 protein gets one entry after TCRdb re-called the reads with MiXCR. The repertoire holds 200,000 or so distinct CDR3 sequences, with around 47% as singletons. The chain links TRBV5-1 to TRBJ1-1; 7 bases align to TRBD1. The origin of this receptor is a human donor with aplastic anemia. The sequencing sample was made of sorted CD4+, CD8+, or CD8+CD57+ T cells (not recorded which) from PBMCs. CDR3 nucleotides: TGCGCCAGCAGCTTGGCCAGCGGGACAGTACACACTGAAGCTTTCTTT. It codes for CASSLASGTVHTEAFF. The full variable domain, completed using reference TRBV5-1 and TRBJ1-1, is KAGVTQTPRYLIKTRGQQVTLSCSPISGHRSVSWYQQTPGQGLQFLFEYFSETQRNKGNFPGRFSGRQFSNSRSEMNVSTLELGDSALYLCASSLASGTVHTEAFFGQGTRLTVV.